One sample yielded the 19 T cell receptor beta chains listed below, sequenced in a study of shared clonotypes between healthy human individuals. Clones were sequenced by immunoSEQ multiplex PCR, and TCRdb holds only the in-frame ones, with some missing. This sample carries about 470,000 clones, 79% of them seen once, and the ten largest clones take roughly 13%. Input material: PBMCs. The receptors were gathered from a middle-aged woman in good health. Some clones in this sample may be carry-over from other donors' samples.

The chain is built from TRBV5-1 and TRBJ2-2, with 7 bases matching TRBD1. Trimming took 4 bases from V and 5 from J; bases not matched to a gene: 14. The germline V gene has CDR1 SGHRS and CDR2 YFSETQ. CDR3 length equals 17 residues. CDR3: CASSLLSRQGPTGELFF. Here the CDR3 DNA reads TGCGCCAGCAGCCTCCTATCGAGACAGGGACCAACCGGGGAGCTGTTTTTT.

The rearrangement links TRBV4-1 to TRBJ2-7; TRBD1 or TRBD2 may be the D gene (6 bases each). The CDR3 is 14 amino acids. CDR1 is MGHRA, CDR2 YSYEKL, per germline. Trimming cost V 4 bases and J 1 base, with 11 bases left between them. CDR3 protein: CASSRLGQSYEQYF. In DNA, the CDR3 is TGCGCCAGCAGCCGACTAGGACAGTCCTACGAGCAGTACTTC.

This clone has a count of ten or more. The J gene is TRBJ2-1, the V gene TRBV10-3; the match to TRBD2 covers 8 bases. Losses at the gene ends were 11 bases for V and 5 bases for J; bases not matched to a gene: 14. The V gene's germline CDR1 is ENHRY and CDR2 SYGVKD. The CDR3 runs 15 residues. The CDR3 loop is CAALSGAGFDNEQFF. The DNA for the CDR3 is TGTGCCGCCCTTAGCGGGGCGGGTTTCGACAATGAGCAGTTCTTC.

This chain connects TRBV28 to TRBJ2-7, with 11 bases that match TRBD1. This CDR3 is built from 15 residues. V gave up 6 bases and J gave up 2 bases; unmatched junction bases: 6. In germline, CDR1 is MDHEN, CDR2 SYDVKM. The CDR3 DNA follows: TGTGCCAGCAGGGCTGGGGGACAGGGGGCCTACGAGCAGTACTTC. This codes for CASRAGGQGAYEQYF.

The chain couples TRBV7-6 to TRBJ2-7; D is tentatively TRBD1 or TRBD2 (6 bases each). The CDR3 is 16 amino acids. The ends were cut back, 4 bases at V and 2 bases at J, with 18 bases in the middle. CDR1 SGHVS and CDR2 FNYEAQ come from the germline V gene. CDR3: CASSSPRGVTPYEQYF. CDR3 bases: TGTGCCAGCAGCTCCCCGAGGGGGGTAACCCCCTACGAGCAGTACTTC.

This chain uses TRBV5-1 with TRBJ2-7; D is tentatively TRBD1 or TRBD2 (5 bases each). In germline, CDR1 is SGHRS, CDR2 YFSETQ. Trimming left V 2 bases short and J 3 bases short, with 18 bases between. The CDR3 is 16 amino acids. The CDR3 DNA follows: TGCGCCAGCAGCTTTGGGGTCGGGGACCAGCGCTACGAGCAGTACTTC. Amino acids: CASSFGVGDQRYEQYF.

The chain has TRBV7-9 and TRBJ2-7; D possibly corresponds to TRBD1 (6 bases). The germline V and J ends were trimmed by 1 base and 6 bases, with 13 bases remaining between them. Germline assignment: CDR1 SEHNR and CDR2 FQNEAQ (reference sequence). The CDR3 contains 14 residues. CDR3 sequence reads: CASSLGYRAGEQYF. For the CDR3, the DNA is TGTGCCAGCAGCTTAGGTTACAGGGCCGGCGAGCAGTACTTC.

V gene TRBV7-6 combines with J gene TRBJ2-7; D remains ambiguous. Trimming left V 1 base short and J 2 bases short, with 12 bases between. From germline, CDR1 is SGHVS and CDR2 FNYEAQ. The CDR3 runs to 15 residues. The CDR3 reads CASSLGRQIAYEQYF. The CDR3 DNA reads as TGTGCCAGCAGCTTAGGTCGGCAGATAGCCTACGAGCAGTACTTC.

In its sample, this clone was seen once. The chain joins TRBV5-4 to TRBJ2-3, with D perhaps matching TRBD1 or TRBD2 (6 bases each). V was trimmed by 4 bases and J by 0 bases, leaving 15 bases between them. The CDR3 sequence is 16 residues long. CDR1 SGHNT and CDR2 YYREEE come from the germline V gene (reference sequence). The CDR3 DNA reads as TGTGCCAGCAGCCCCGCGGGACATATTAGCACAGATACGCAGTATTTT. Amino acids: CASSPAGHISTDTQYF.

This clone occurred once. This rearrangement joins TRBV6-1 to TRBJ2-7; D not certain. The CDR3 totals 16 residues. The germline V and J ends were trimmed by 1 base and 1 base, with 14 bases remaining between them. Germline CDR1 reads MNHNS; CDR2 reads SASEGT. The CDR3 here is CASSEDLGSGSYEQYF. Written as DNA, the CDR3 is TGTGCCAGCAGTGAAGATCTAGGGTCGGGTTCCTACGAGCAGTACTTC.

CDR3: CASSPGQGISYEQYF. The DNA for the CDR3 is TGTGCCAGCAGCCCCGGACAGGGAATCTCCTACGAGCAGTACTTC. The chain recombines TRBV9 with TRBJ2-7; 8 nucleotides agree with TRBD1. The trim removed 4 bases at V and 0 bases at J, leaving 6 bases unmatched. Germline CDR1 is SGDLS and CDR2 is YYNGEE. The CDR3 spans 15 residues.

Worth noting for this clone: Within the sample, other DNA sequences also encode this same CDR3. This rearrangement joins TRBV7-2 to TRBJ2-3; 8 nucleotides align to TRBD1. This CDR3 is 16 amino acids long. Trimming at V came to 1 base and at J to 1 base, leaving 4 bases not matched to a gene. CDR1 and CDR2 (germline): SGHTA, FQGNSA. The CDR3 DNA sequence: TGTGCCAGCAGCTTAGTCGGGACAGGAGGCACAGATACGCAGTATTTT. This encodes CASSLVGTGGTDTQYF.

The chain couples TRBV11-3 to TRBJ2-2; no clear D gene. Germline CDR1 reads SGHNT; CDR2 reads YENEEA. The CDR3 covers 14 residues. V gave up 5 bases and J gave up 3 bases, with 10 bases separating them. The CDR3 spells CASSRERDTGELFF. CDR3 in DNA: TGTGCCAGCAGCCGTGAGCGAGACACCGGGGAGCTGTTTTTT.

The V gene is TRBV6-1, the J gene TRBJ1-5; TRBD1 is a possible D gene (6 bases). V was pared by 2 bases and J by 7 bases, with 15 bases between. The V gene's germline CDR1 is MNHNS and CDR2 SASEGT. The CDR3 is 15 residues long. The DNA for the CDR3 is TGTGCCAGCAGTGAAATGACGACAGGTGGCCAGCCCCAGCATTTT. It specifies CASSEMTTGGQPQHF.

This chain joins TRBV4-3 and TRBJ2-1; D is unclear. Germline V gene lookup returns CDR1 LGHNA and CDR2 YSLEER. This CDR3 region has 14 residues. V lost 0 bases to trimming and J lost 10 bases, with 13 bases between them. CDR3 in amino acids: CASSQDRVMGEQFF. As DNA, the CDR3 is TGCGCCAGCAGCCAAGATAGGGTTATGGGGGAGCAGTTCTTC.

A single count supports this clone. The rearrangement links TRBV7-2 to TRBJ1-4; 7 positions agree with TRBD1. The germline gives CDR1 SGHTA, CDR2 FQGNSA. The J segment lost 8 bases and the V segment lost 5 bases, leaving 8 bases of the junction unmatched. This CDR3 region has 14 residues. CDR3 sequence reads: CASSRDSGAEKLFF. The CDR3 DNA is TGTGCCAGCAGCCGGGACAGCGGTGCGGAAAAACTGTTTTTT.

This clone has ten or more counts. This sample includes further DNA sequences coding for the same CDR3. The genes are TRBV5-8 and TRBJ2-1; 13 nucleotides align to TRBD2. There are 15 residues in the CDR3. Trimming took 4 bases from V and 6 from J; bases not matched to a gene: 4. CDR1 and CDR2 (germline): SGHTS, YDEGEE. In DNA, the CDR3 is TGTGCCAGCAGCCTCGGACTAGCGGGGGTCAATGAGCAGTTCTTC. It codes for CASSLGLAGVNEQFF.

Comments on this clone: This likely came from a read error, as a far larger clone is one base away. The chain recombines TRBV7-2 with TRBJ1-5; D is undetermined. Germline CDR1 is SGHTA and CDR2 is FQGNSA. The CDR3 totals 13 residues. The CDR3 nucleotides are TGTGCCAGCGGCTTAGGGCCTAATCAGCCCCAGCATTTT. Protein sequence: CASGLGPNQPQHF.

This rearrangement joins TRBV27 to TRBJ1-1; 9 bases map to TRBD1. In germline, CDR1 is MNHEY, CDR2 SMNVEV (reference sequence). V dropped 2 bases and J dropped 5; count of bases not matched to a gene: 3. This CDR3 is built from 14 residues. CDR3 in amino acids: CASSLDRGRTEAFF. The DNA for the CDR3 is TGTGCCAGCAGTTTAGACAGGGGGAGGACTGAAGCTTTCTTT.